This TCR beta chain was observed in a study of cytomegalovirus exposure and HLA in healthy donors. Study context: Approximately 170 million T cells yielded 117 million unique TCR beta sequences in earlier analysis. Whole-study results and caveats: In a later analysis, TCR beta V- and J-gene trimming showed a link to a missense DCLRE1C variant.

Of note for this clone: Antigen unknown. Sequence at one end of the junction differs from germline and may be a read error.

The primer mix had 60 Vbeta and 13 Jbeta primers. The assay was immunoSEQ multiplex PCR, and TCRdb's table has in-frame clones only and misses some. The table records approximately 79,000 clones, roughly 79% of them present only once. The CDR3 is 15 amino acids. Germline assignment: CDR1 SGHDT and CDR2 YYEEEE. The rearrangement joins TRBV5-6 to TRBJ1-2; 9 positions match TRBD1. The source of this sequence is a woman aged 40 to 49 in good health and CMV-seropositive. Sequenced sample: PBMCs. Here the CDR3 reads CASSVRDRVLVVPPF. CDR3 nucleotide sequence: TGTGCCAGCAGCGTCCGGGACAGGGTTCTCGTCGTCCCCCCCTTC.